This is a list of T cell receptor beta chains from one sample in a study of CD8 T cells in cerebrospinal fluid in Alzheimer's disease. TCRdb reprocessed the 10x single-cell sequencing reads, keeping one entry per CDR3 protein, no DNA. Its listing shows about 1,100 distinct CDR3 sequences. Sequencing used cerebrospinal fluid. All receptors derive from a human donor in good health. Both conserved end residues are part of each CDR3. Fields, in order: clone size, J gene, CDR3 length, V gene, CDR3 protein. Some rows have no size entry. The others give once, few or many, or a class for an expanded clone.

>medium-sized|TRBJ2-7|14|TRBV18
CASSPSAGGYEQYF
>medium-sized|TRBJ1-6|13|TRBV27
CASRPSYDSPLHF
>medium-sized|TRBJ2-3|13|TRBV6-1
CASSELAGGLGYF
>medium-sized|TRBJ2-2|16|TRBV7-7
CASSLTGPPNTGELFF
>large|TRBJ2-7|15|TRBV5-1
CASSLVGGGDYEQYF
>large|TRBJ2-2|16|TRBV3-1
CASSQVGRGSNEELFF
>large|TRBJ1-2|12|TRBV10-2
CASSGAGLGYTF
>medium-sized|TRBJ1-5|12|TRBV10-3
CAAGTDNQPQHF
>medium-sized|TRBJ1-1|13|TRBV12-3/TRBV12-4
CASTKFRHTEAFF
>medium-sized|TRBJ1-1|18|TRBV20-1
CSAPDPNGQILVNTEAFF
>medium-sized|TRBJ2-3|12|TRBV20-1
CSILRGADTQYF
>medium-sized|TRBJ2-7|15|TRBV5-1
CASSPGTNFVYEQYF
>medium-sized|TRBJ2-3|17|TRBV9
CASSVAIRQGASDTQYF
>large|TRBJ2-5|14|TRBV7-2
CASSLGGIPETQYF
>medium-sized|TRBJ2-3|11|TRBV24-1
CATAHTDTQYF
>medium-sized|TRBJ2-1|12|TRBV18
CASSSAEYEQFF
>.|TRBJ1-2|13|TRBV19
CASSLDRNYGYTF
>.|TRBJ2-2|12|TRBV6-2/TRBV6-3
CASTGATGELFF
>.|TRBJ1-2|15|TRBV5-4
CASSLAGRGSRRYTF
>.|TRBJ1-5|14|TRBV6-1
CASSPTGGNQPQHF
>.|TRBJ2-5|13|TRBV6-2/TRBV6-3
CASHRASQETQYF
>large|TRBJ2-7|13|TRBV7-6
CASSSGPNYEQYF
>medium-sized|TRBJ1-5|16|TRBV7-2
CASGLFGGRTNQPQHF
>medium-sized|TRBJ2-2|13|TRBV10-3
CAITSPGAGELFF
>medium-sized|TRBJ1-4|17|TRBV7-2
CASSYWGQGSTNEKLFF
>medium-sized|TRBJ2-1|15|TRBV3-1
CASSQDSLAGVEQFF
>large|TRBJ2-7|11|TRBV29-1
CSVEGGHEQYF
>medium-sized|TRBJ2-3|13|TRBV10-1
CASSGGITDTQYF
>medium-sized|TRBJ2-1|18|TRBV12-3/TRBV12-4
CASSLSGPRGLASDEQFF
>medium-sized|TRBJ2-7|13|TRBV5-8
CASSIGGSYEQYF
>large|TRBJ2-3|13|TRBV6-6
CASSQGGTDTQYF